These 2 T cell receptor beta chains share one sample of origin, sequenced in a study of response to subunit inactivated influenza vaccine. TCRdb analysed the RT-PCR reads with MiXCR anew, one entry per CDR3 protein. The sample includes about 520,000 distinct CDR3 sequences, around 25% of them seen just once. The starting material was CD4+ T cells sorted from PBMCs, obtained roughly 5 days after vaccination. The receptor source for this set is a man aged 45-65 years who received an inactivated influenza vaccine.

The chain's CDR3 is CASSSTGAGTAEQYF. The CDR3 DNA reads TGTGCCAGCAGTTCAACAGGGGCCGGAACGGCAGAGCAGTACTTC. This chain joins TRBV6-5 and TRBJ2-7; 7 positions agree with TRBD1. The V gene's germline CDR1 is MNHEY and CDR2 SVGAGI. Trimming cost V 4 bases and J 7 bases; bases outside gene matches: 13. This CDR3 comprises 15 residues.

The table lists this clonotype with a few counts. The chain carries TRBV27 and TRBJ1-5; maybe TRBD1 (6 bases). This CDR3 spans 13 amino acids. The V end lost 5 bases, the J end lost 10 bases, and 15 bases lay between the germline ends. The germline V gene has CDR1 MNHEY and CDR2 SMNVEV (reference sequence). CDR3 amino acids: CASSPRYRDPQHF. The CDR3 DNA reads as TGTGCCAGCAGTCCTCGCTACAGGGATCCCCAGCATTTT.